The source of this TCR beta chain is a study of blood T cell repertoires in COVID-19. Study information: Acute and convalescent COVID-19 samples came from the United States, Italy and Spain. Sample material is recorded as cDNA or gDNA derived from T cells, B-cell-depleted T cells, or PBMCs.

TCRdb's table, derived via immunoSEQ multiplex PCR, lists solely in-frame clones and lacks some. Of over 75,000 clones listed, around 90% were seen once; the top ten hold around 1.5%. The junction had 9 bases not matched to a gene; V was cut back by 4 bases and J by 6 bases. CDR3 length: 15 amino acids. The germline gives CDR1 LNHDA, CDR2 SQIVND (reference sequence). The material sequenced was peripheral blood. The V and J genes are TRBV19 and TRBJ1-2; 9 nucleotides match TRBD1. The origin of this receptor is a human donor with active COVID-19. The donor label of this sample is uncertain. This CDR3 reads CASSTTGTGNNGYTF. CDR3 sequence (DNA): TGTGCCAGTAGTACCACCGGGACAGGGAATAATGGCTACACCTTC.